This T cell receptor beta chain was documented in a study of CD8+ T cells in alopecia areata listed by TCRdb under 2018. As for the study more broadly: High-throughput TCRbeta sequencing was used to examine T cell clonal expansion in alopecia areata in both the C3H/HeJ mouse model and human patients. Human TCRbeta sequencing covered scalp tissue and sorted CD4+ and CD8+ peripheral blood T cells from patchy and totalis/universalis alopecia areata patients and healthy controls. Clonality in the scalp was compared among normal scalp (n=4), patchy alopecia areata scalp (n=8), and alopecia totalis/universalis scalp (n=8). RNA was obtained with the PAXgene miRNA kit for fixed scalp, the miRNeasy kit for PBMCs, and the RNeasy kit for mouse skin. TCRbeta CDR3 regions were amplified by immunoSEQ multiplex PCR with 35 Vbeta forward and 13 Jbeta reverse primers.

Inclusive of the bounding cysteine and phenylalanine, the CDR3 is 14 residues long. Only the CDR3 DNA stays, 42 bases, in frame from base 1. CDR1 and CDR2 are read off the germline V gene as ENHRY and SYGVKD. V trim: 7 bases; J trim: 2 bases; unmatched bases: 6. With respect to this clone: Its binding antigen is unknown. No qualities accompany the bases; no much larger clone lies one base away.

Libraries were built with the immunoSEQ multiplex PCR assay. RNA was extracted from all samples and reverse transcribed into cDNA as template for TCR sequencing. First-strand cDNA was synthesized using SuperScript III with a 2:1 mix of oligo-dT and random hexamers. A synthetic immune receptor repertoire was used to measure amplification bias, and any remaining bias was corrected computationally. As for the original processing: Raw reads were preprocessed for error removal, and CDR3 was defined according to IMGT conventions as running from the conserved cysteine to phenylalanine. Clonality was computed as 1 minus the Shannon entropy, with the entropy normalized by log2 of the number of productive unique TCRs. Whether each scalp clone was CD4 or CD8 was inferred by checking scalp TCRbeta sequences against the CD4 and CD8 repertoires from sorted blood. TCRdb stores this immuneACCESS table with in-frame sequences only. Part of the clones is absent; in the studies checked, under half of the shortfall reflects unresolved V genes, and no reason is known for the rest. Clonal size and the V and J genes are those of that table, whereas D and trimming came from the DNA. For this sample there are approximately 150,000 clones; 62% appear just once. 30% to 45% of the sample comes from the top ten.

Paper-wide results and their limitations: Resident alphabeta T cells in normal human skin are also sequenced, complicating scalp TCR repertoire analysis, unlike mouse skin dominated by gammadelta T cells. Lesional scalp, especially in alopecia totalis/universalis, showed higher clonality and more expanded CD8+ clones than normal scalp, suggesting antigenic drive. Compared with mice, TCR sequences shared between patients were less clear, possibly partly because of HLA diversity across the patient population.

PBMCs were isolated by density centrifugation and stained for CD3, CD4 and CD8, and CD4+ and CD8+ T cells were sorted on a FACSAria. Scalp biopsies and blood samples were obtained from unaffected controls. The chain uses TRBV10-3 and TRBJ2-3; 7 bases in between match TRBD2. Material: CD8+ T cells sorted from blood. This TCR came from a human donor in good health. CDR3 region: CAITAAGDTDTQYF. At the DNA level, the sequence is TGTGCCATCACCGCCGCGGGGGACACAGATACGCAGTATTTT.